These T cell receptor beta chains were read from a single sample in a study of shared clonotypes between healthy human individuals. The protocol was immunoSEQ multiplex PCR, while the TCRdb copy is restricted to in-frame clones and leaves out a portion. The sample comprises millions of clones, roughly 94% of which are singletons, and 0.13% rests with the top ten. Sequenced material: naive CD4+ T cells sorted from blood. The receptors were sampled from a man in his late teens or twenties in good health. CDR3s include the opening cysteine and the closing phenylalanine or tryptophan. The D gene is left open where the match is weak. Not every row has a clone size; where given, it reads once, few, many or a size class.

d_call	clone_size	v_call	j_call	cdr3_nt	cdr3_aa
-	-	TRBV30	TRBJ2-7	TGTGCCTGGAGCCTTCCAGGGTTGGTAGGGCAGTACTTC	CAWSLPGLVGQYF
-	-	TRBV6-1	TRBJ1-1	TGTGCCAGCAGTGAAATCGGGGGTAAGAGCACTGAAGCTTTCTTT	CASSEIGGKSTEAFF
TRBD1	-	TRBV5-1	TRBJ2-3	TGCGCCAGCAGCTTACAAGCACAGGGGAGCTTTTGGGCAGATACGCAGTATTTT	CASSLQAQGSFWADTQYF
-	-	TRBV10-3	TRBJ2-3	TGTGCCATCAGTGAAGGACAGAGCACAGATACGCAGTATTTT	CAISEGQSTDTQYF
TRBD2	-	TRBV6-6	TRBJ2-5	TGTGCCAGCATCCCCTCAGGGAGGGCCGGAGAGACCCAGTACTTC	CASIPSGRAGETQYF
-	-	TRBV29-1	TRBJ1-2	TGCAGTTCTGGGGCTGGGGCCCCGGGGGGCTACACCTTC	CSSGAGAPGGYTF
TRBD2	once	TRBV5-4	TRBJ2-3	TGTGCCAGCAGCATTCTGACTAGCGGGAGTTCGGTAACAGATACGCAGTATTTT	CASSILTSGSSVTDTQYF
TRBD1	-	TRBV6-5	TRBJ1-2	TGTGCCAGCAGTTCCCGTATGGGGACAGGGATTTGGGGCTACACCTTC	CASSSRMGTGIWGYTF
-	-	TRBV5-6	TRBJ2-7	TGTGCCAGCAGCCCACGATATTCCGGGGGATCCTACGAGCAGTACTTC	CASSPRYSGGSYEQYF
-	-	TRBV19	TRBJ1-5	TGTGCCAGTCTTAGCCAGTCTAACAGGAGGGATCAGCCCCAGCATTTT	CASLSQSNRRDQPQHF
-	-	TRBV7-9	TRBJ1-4	TGTGCCCTCCGGCGGGGAACTAATGAAAAACTGTTTTTT	CALRRGTNEKLFF
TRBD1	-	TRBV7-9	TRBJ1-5	TGTGCCAGCAGTTTCGGACAGGGGACAGGTCAGCCCCAGCATTTT	CASSFGQGTGQPQHF
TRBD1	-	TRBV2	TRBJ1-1	TGTGCCAGCAGCCGGAATCCGAACACAGGGGAGGTGGAAGCTTTCTTT	CASSRNPNTGEVEAFF